This T cell receptor (beta chain) was observed in a study of cytomegalovirus exposure and HLA in healthy donors (dated by TCRdb to 2016 to 2017). About the study as a whole: An earlier analysis of approximately 550 of the donors reported more than 250 Gb of sequence data and roughly 110 million unique TCR beta sequences from 190 million or so T cells. To predict cytomegalovirus infection status, the study brought together high-throughput TCR immunosequencing, statistical association of individual TCRs with disease status, and machine learning. All discovery cohort repertoires had been generated on a single sequencing platform. Class I and class II HLA loci were covered by the typing at four-digit resolution. About five DR-DQ haplotypes were handled as single units for association and clustering, since linkage in the cohort was strong. Genome-wide SNP genotypes for about three fifths of the roughly 670 donors were used in a later genetic analysis, which treated that subset as a discovery cohort. An earlier analysis of some 500 of the donors applied high-throughput TCR beta sequencing to assess whether each TCR beta V gene segment acted as functional or pseudogenic. Of the 398 genotyped donors, over 65% fell in the genetic ancestry cluster associated with self-reported Caucasian donors. Typing coverage differed by locus: A, B, C, DRB1 and DQB1 were typed in about 620-640 donors, DQA1 in 500 to 550, DPA1 in around 600, and DPB1 in 450 to 480. An early release covering about 600 HLA-typed donors comprised around 300 gigabases of sequencing data and 85 million or so unique TCR sequences. Across approximately 400 genotyped donors of the cohort, an average of roughly 200,000 unique TCR beta nucleotide sequences per donor were sequenced, and roughly 20% of those sequences were non-productive. The study used immunosequencing to profile the T cell repertoires of 666 subjects and linked those repertoires to cytomegalovirus serostatus. The study aimed to test whether cataloging public T cell receptors could reveal signatures of past pathogen exposure. Donor age, sex, ethnicity and CMV serostatus were compiled together with the repertoire data. A later analysis re-examined previously published TCR beta repertoires from hundreds of donors and added high-resolution HLA genotyping to investigate patterns of TCR occurrence. Besides the first cohort of under 700 subjects, a separate validation cohort made up of 120 different subjects was used. Rather than drawing on any new phenotypic data, the later analysis identified candidate immune exposures from TCR beta sequences and the way those sequences occurred across donors.

The cohort consisted of 650 to 850 healthy bone marrow donors. At the time of sampling, all cohort members were nominally healthy, though unrecorded immune exposures were likely present. The donor was CMV seronegative and was included in the group of about 400 seronegative cohort members. A peripheral blood sample was provided by each donor, and peripheral blood mononuclear cells were used for TCR beta sequencing. The Qiagen DNeasy Blood Extraction Kit was used to extract genomic DNA from the blood cell samples. Libraries came from the immunoSEQ multiplex PCR assay. For the multiplex PCR, a mixture combining 60 forward primers for TCR Vbeta segments and 13 reverse primers for TCR Jbeta segments was used. Amplification of the CDR3 region of rearranged TCR beta genes was performed with a multiplex PCR assay on genomic DNA. The Illumina HiSeq System was used to sequence the amplified TCR beta libraries as 87-base-pair reads. Turning to the authors' computational methods: A later analysis counted tens of millions of unique TCR beta chains across the 500 to 850 repertoires, and around 12 million of these chains were shared by at least two donors. To remove PCR and sequencing errors, raw reads were error-corrected and collapsed into unique sequences using a nearest-neighbor algorithm that merged closely related sequences. CDR3 sequences were aligned to IMGT reference sequences to assign V, D and J gene segments. Each retained sequence needed at least a six-nucleotide match to both a V gene segment and a J gene segment. Rearrangements were classified as productive when the CDR3 lacked stop codons and remained in frame with V and J, and all other rearrangements were classified as non-productive. Following IMGT convention, CDR3 was defined as the stretch from the second conserved V-encoded cysteine up to the conserved J-encoded phenylalanine. In an earlier analysis of more than 550 of the donors, sequences lacking an unambiguous match to a single V gene segment were excluded. In an earlier analysis of approximately 500 of the donors, a V segment was called functional when productive rearrangements were above 56.7%, and segregating when the standard deviation between donors exceeded 5%. A statistical classification framework was developed to diagnose cytomegalovirus status using the catalog of TCR beta chain sequences. In a later analysis, V and J genes were assigned by comparing TCR nucleotide sequences against IMGT/GENE-DB human TR gene sequences. In a later analysis, CDR3 sequences and most-parsimonious VDJ recombination scenarios were assigned using the TCRdist pipeline. In a later analysis, each TCR beta chain was defined by its CDR3 amino acid sequence together with its V-gene family, and reads lacking a unique V-gene family were excluded. In a later analysis, several hundred highly shared, low-generation-probability nucleotide sequences were removed to address suspected cross-contamination and a sequencing artifact. For each public chain, a later analysis derived a clonal expansion index from normalized ranks of inferred template counts within each repertoire. Generation probabilities in a later analysis came from a VDJ recombination model fitted to out-of-frame rearrangements, and those results were checked against IGoR. A later analysis scored TCR-TCR, TCR-HLA and TCR-CMV co-occurrence with hypergeometric tests, applying a repertoire-size bias correction to TCR pairs. False discovery rates were estimated in a later analysis by permuting HLA or CMV assignments 20 times. In a later analysis, co-occurring TCRs were grouped with DBSCAN, and TCRdist sequence similarity was added when clustering was performed within HLA-allele-positive subsets. Co-occurrence clustering excluded repertoires with fewer than 30,000 or more than 120,000 public chains, plus five with anomalous nucleotide sharing. In its TCRdb copy, this immuneACCESS table keeps in-frame sequences only and misses some clones. Where compared with another copy, unresolved V genes explain less than half of these, and the others have no known cause. That table furnishes V, J and clone size, whereas the DNA furnished D and trimming. The sample table records about 150,000 clones; over 60% of these occur just once. The ten largest make up approximately 0.66% of the sample.

Overall study results and their limits: Correlated functional status among segregating V segments might reflect linkage disequilibrium, but an unknown experimental factor could not be ruled out. When HLA alleles, especially DR and DQ, strongly co-occurred, attributing TCR associations to individual alleles was difficult. For the cohort, immune exposure information was limited to CMV serostatus. In a later analysis, several top co-occurrence clusters were reported to appear linked to parvovirus B19, influenza, CMV and Epstein-Barr virus. According to a later genetic analysis, donors in an Asian-associated ancestry cluster had fewer N-insertions in productive TCRs than the roughly 670-donor mean. The 87-base-pair reads could not distinguish some IMGT-functional V segments, including TRBV6-2 and TRBV6-3, so those segments were excluded. Sequencing depth was assumed to be roughly uniform across donors in the presence/absence analyses, though that assumption may not hold. According to a later analysis, most CMV-associated TCR beta chains appeared to be HLA-restricted, and the HLA associations seemed to be driven largely by CMV exposure. Cytomegalovirus status was reported to be diagnosed by the classifier with high specificity and sensitivity in both the original and validation cohorts. The cohort was sequenced for TCR beta chains only, and without alpha or paired-chain data the features that could be detected were limited. A further reported finding was that TCR beta sequences accurately predicted the HLA-A and HLA-B alleles for most subjects in the first cohort. In a later analysis, HLA-associated TCR beta chains showed more clonal expansion and lower generation probabilities than non-associated chains that were equally common. A later genetic analysis associated a missense DCLRE1C variant with V-gene and J-gene trimming of TCR beta chains, and an independent cohort replicated the association. The authors suggested that the approach could potentially be generalized to other disease states and immunological phenotypes. Because some donors lacked HLA typing at each locus, the association tests relied only on the typed subset. Specific HLA alleles were associated with 15,000 to 20,000 TCR beta sequences at a false discovery rate of 0.05 in a later analysis. In vitro tests confirmed that a few of the cytomegalovirus-associated TCR beta chains recognize cytomegalovirus antigens. A cluster of highly shared sequence variants was judged likely to represent a technical artifact of the sequencing pipeline. In a later analysis, TCR association rates were found to vary across HLA loci, with the most associated TCRs seen for DRB1 alleles and the fewest for HLA-C alleles. Most TCR sequences were observed very rarely across donors, whereas some public TCRs were present in many individuals. Approximately 18 rarely observed V segments, including chromosome 9 orphons, were excluded from the earlier analysis of approximately 600 of the donors because counts were too low. A total of around 150 TCR beta chains were listed by the study as associated with cytomegalovirus. In an earlier analysis of more than 500 of the donors, most TCR beta V segments appeared in productive rearrangements about 87% or about 30% of the time, broadly matching IMGT annotations.

There are 17 amino acids in the CDR3, from cysteine to phenylalanine inclusive. The sequence is cut down to CDR3 DNA, 51 bases in frame from base 1. The germline V gene (reference sequence) specifies SEHNR as CDR1 and FQNEAQ as CDR2. As for this clone: The antigen this receptor binds is unknown. One junction end does not reproduce the germline sequence, and a read error may be involved.

This chain is built from TRBV7-9 and TRBJ2-2; 14 bases in between match TRBD2. The receptor was derived from a male donor in good health and CMV-seronegative. The sample consisted of PBMCs. The DNA reads as follows: TGTTCCAGCAGCCCAAAGACTAGCGGGAGGGGCACCGGGGAGCTGTTTTTT. This sequence encodes CSSSPKTSGRGTGELFF. Extended through the reference TRBV7-9 and TRBJ2-2 proteins, this CDR3 yields the full variable domain: DTGVSQNPRHKITKRGQNVTFRCDPISEHNRLYWYRQTLGQGPEFLTYFQNEAQLEKSRLLSDRFSAERPKGSFSTLEIQRTEQGDSAMYLCSSSPKTSGRGTGELFFGEGSRLTVL.